The 18 T cell receptor beta chains below come from one sample, sequenced in a study of human versus mouse CDR3 diversity and MHC coevolution. Measured with immunoSEQ multiplex PCR; TCRdb has only the in-frame clones, and not every one. The sample shows more than 60,000 clones, around 90% of them seen only once. The sample comprised naive CD4+ T cells from blood. Subset denoted: CD45RO-negative CD62L-positive naive CD4 T cells. These receptors all come from a person aged 25 to 69 in good health.

The chain combines TRBV2 with TRBJ2-1; 12 nucleotides align to TRBD2. This CDR3 is built from 15 residues. Unmatched junction bases numbered 6, after V lost 7 bases and J lost 5 bases. Per the germline V gene, CDR1 is SNHLY and CDR2 is FYNNEI. In nucleotides, the CDR3 is TGTGCCAGCACCCCTACTAGCGGGGGGAACAATGAGCAGTTCTTC. The encoded protein is CASTPTSGGNNEQFF.

This clone was seen more than once but under ten times. V usage is TRBV4-1 and J usage is TRBJ1-3; D remains unclear. Per germline, CDR1 MGHRA and CDR2 YSYEKL. The CDR3 runs to 13 residues. Trimming cost V 4 bases and J 0 bases, with 4 bases left between them. The CDR3 DNA reads as TGCGCCAGCAGCCCCGGCTCTGGAAACACCATATATTTT. Amino acid sequence: CASSPGSGNTIYF.

V is TRBV5-8 and J is TRBJ2-1, with 9 bases lining up with TRBD2. This CDR3 comprises 14 residues. V dropped 0 bases and J dropped 9; count of bases not matched to a gene: 4. Germline V gene data show CDR1 as SGHTS and CDR2 as YDEGEE. As DNA, the CDR3 is TGTGCCAGCAGCTTGGGGGGGACTAGCTTTGAGCAGTTCTTC. Encoded protein: CASSLGGTSFEQFF.

J is TRBJ2-7 and V is TRBV5-4; 9 bases are a match to TRBD2. Per germline, CDR1 SGHNT and CDR2 YYREEE (reference sequence). V was clipped by 10 bases and J by 8 bases; unmatched bases: 16. The CDR3 sequence is 14 residues long. The CDR3 DNA is TGTGCCTCGGGGAGCTTAGCGGGGGACTCACAGCAGTACTTC. Protein sequence: CASGSLAGDSQQYF.

The V call is TRBV11-2, the J call TRBJ2-1; 9 bases align to TRBD2. The CDR3 is made up of 17 amino acids. The trim removed 1 base at V and 3 bases at J, leaving 7 bases unmatched. Germline CDR1 is SGHAT and CDR2 is FQNNGV. The CDR3 spells CASSLVVLAGFYNEQFF. The CDR3 nucleotides are TGTGCCAGCAGCTTAGTCGTCCTAGCGGGGTTCTACAATGAGCAGTTCTTC. Full variable domain (missing parts from reference TRBV11-2 and TRBJ2-1): EAGVAQSPRYKIIEKRQSVAFWCNPISGHATLYWYQQILGQGPKLLIQFQNNGVVDDSQLPKDRFSAERLKGVDSTLKIQPAKLEDSAVYLCASSLVVLAGFYNEQFFGPGTRLTVL.

The V call is TRBV28, the J call TRBJ2-1; 14 bases map to TRBD2. CDR3 size: 20 residues. Germline loops: CDR1 MDHEN, CDR2 SYDVKM. The trim removed 6 bases at V and 0 bases at J, leaving 13 bases unmatched. CDR3 nucleotide sequence: TGTGCCAGCAGCTCAACGACTAGCGGGGGGGCCAGTTTCTCCTACAATGAGCAGTTCTTC. Translated: CASSSTTSGGASFSYNEQFF.

This chain uses TRBV30 with TRBJ1-1; D ambiguous. This CDR3 is 13 amino acids long. The germline V gene encodes CDR1 GTSNPN and CDR2 SVGIG (reference sequence). The V gene lost 3 bases and the J gene lost 1 base, with 9 bases spanning the gap. The CDR3 coding sequence is TGTGCCTGGAGCCGACAAGAGAACACTGAAGCTTTCTTT. This translates into CAWSRQENTEAFF.

The chain is built from TRBV9 and TRBJ1-1; 7 nucleotides line up with TRBD1. This CDR3 is built from 14 residues. In germline, CDR1 is SGDLS, CDR2 YYNGEE. Germline trimming cut 5 bases from V and 7 bases from J; bases unmatched to any gene: 11. The CDR3 sequence: CASREGEGAGEAFF. CDR3 sequence (DNA): TGTGCCAGCAGAGAGGGAGAGGGGGCCGGTGAAGCTTTCTTT.

The chain uses TRBV5-1 and TRBJ2-3; D is possibly TRBD2 (6 bases). Germline V gene lookup returns CDR1 SGHRS and CDR2 YFSETQ. Trimming left V 3 bases short and J 2 bases short, with 19 bases between. The CDR3 is 17 residues long. CDR3 in amino acids: CASSSSKRPGATDTQYF. The DNA of the CDR3 is TGCGCCAGCAGCTCGTCTAAGAGACCGGGAGCCACAGATACGCAGTATTTT.

J is TRBJ1-5 and V is TRBV7-6; 12 bases align to TRBD1. V trimming: 5 bases; J trimming: 0 bases; junction bases outside the gene matches: 8. Germline V gene lookup returns CDR1 SGHVS and CDR2 FNYEAQ. This CDR3 contains 18 residues. The CDR3 coding sequence is TGTGCCAGCAGCCCCCAGGGACAGGGGGCAGGTAGCAATCAGCCCCAGCATTTT. It specifies CASSPQGQGAGSNQPQHF.

The chain employs TRBV2 and TRBJ1-2, with D unresolved. Germline assignment: CDR1 SNHLY and CDR2 FYNNEI. The length of the CDR3 is 11 residues. The germline V and J ends were trimmed by 5 bases and 8 bases, with 9 bases remaining between them. This CDR3 reads CASSSRGGYTF. DNA for the CDR3: TGTGCCAGCAGTTCCCGGGGAGGCTACACCTTC.

The chain is built from TRBV30 and TRBJ2-2; the match to TRBD1 covers 9 bases. The junction had 3 bases not matched to a gene; V was cut back by 2 bases and J by 2 bases. Germline CDR1 and CDR2: GTSNPN and SVGIG (reference sequence). CDR3 length: 15 residues. The chain's CDR3 is CAWSPGQGNTGELFF. In nucleotides, the CDR3 is TGTGCCTGGAGTCCGGGACAGGGTAACACCGGGGAGCTGTTTTTT.

The chain combines TRBV25-1 with TRBJ1-2; a weak D match, TRBD1 (5 bases). This CDR3 contains 12 residues. V lost 5 bases to trimming and J lost 8 bases, with 12 bases between them. Germline CDR1 is MGHDK and CDR2 is SYGVNS. The CDR3 region is CASSKTGSGYTF. The CDR3 DNA is TGTGCCAGCAGTAAAACAGGATCCGGCTACACCTTC.

The chain employs TRBV6-5 and TRBJ2-5; TRBD2 matches at 7 bases. V lost 7 bases to trimming and J lost 3 bases; unmatched junction nucleotides: 8. The germline gives CDR1 MNHEY, CDR2 SVGAGI. This CDR3 is 14 amino acids long. Here the CDR3 DNA reads TGTGCCAGCACGCGGGGGTTGGGGAAAGAGACCCAGTACTTC. Translated: CASTRGLGKETQYF.

V gene TRBV5-1 combines with J gene TRBJ1-1; D gene unclear. V dropped 4 bases and J dropped 0 bases, with 16 bases sitting between them. CDR1 SGHRS and CDR2 YFSETQ come from the germline V gene. This CDR3 has 16 amino acids. CDR3 nucleotides: TGCGCCAGCAGCCAAGTGGCAGGCCGGATGAACACTGAAGCTTTCTTT. Translation gives CASSQVAGRMNTEAFF.

The rearrangement uses TRBV12-5 and TRBJ1-5; possible D gene TRBD1, 5 bases. Germline V CDR1 and CDR2: LGHNT, FRNRAP. This CDR3 has 14 amino acids. The ends were cut back, 6 bases at V and 4 bases at J, with 13 bases in the middle. The CDR3 region has the DNA TGTGCTAGTGGAAAAGGGGCGGGAAATCAGCCCCAGCATTTT. Its protein product is CASGKGAGNQPQHF.

V usage is TRBV5-1 and J usage is TRBJ1-1, with D tentatively TRBD1 (6 bases). The ends were cut back, 4 bases at V and 5 bases at J, with 18 bases in the middle. The CDR3 has 15 amino acids. CDR1 and CDR2 from the germline V gene are SGHRS and YFSETQ. The CDR3 bases are TGCGCCAGCAGCCCAACCGACAGGATCGGAACTGAAGCTTTCTTT. Translating gives CASSPTDRIGTEAFF.

The J gene is TRBJ2-2, the V gene TRBV2; 7 bases match TRBD2. CDR1 and CDR2 (germline): SNHLY, FYNNEI. Unmatched junction bases numbered 4, after V lost 7 bases and J lost 2 bases. The CDR3 runs to 14 residues. Written as DNA, the CDR3 is TGTGCCAGCAAACGACTAGCAAACACCGGGGAGCTGTTTTTT. Translated, it gives CASKRLANTGELFF.